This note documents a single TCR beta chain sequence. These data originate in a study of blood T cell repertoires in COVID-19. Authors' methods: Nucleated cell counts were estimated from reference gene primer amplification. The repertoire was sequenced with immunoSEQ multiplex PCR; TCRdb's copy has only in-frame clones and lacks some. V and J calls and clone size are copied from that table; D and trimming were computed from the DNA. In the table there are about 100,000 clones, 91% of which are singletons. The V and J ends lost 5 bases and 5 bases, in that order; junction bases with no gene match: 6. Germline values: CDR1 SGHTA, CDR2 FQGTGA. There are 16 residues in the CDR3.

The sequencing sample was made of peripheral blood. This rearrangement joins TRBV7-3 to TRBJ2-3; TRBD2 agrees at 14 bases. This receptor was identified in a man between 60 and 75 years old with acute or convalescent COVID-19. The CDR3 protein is CASSLGLAGGLDTQYF. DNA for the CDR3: TGTGCCAGCAGCCTCGGACTAGCGGGAGGCTTAGATACGCAGTATTTT.